This T cell receptor beta chain was profiled in a study of somatic mutations in cytotoxic T cells in rheumatoid arthritis. The study's findings and limits: Of more than 55 patients, roughly 8 had a largest CD8+ clone that exceeded 20% of CD8+ cells. Just what the expanded CD8+ clones targeted, in terms of antigens, remained unknown.

Notes on this clone: The antigen remains undetermined.

J was trimmed by 6 bases and V by 6 bases; bases with no gene match: 9. This CDR3 is built from 15 residues. Germline V CDR1 and CDR2: ENHRY, SYGVKD. Assay used: immunoSEQ multiplex PCR; TCRdb lists only in-frame clones, some missing. Counted here are 25,000 to 35,000 clones, 75% to 85% occurring once; the ten biggest clones make up more than 6.5%. Each population, CD4+ and CD8+ cells, was isolated by positive magnetic bead selection and checked for purity by flow cytometry. The sequenced sample consisted of CD8+ T cells sorted from blood. The source of this sequence is an adult with rheumatoid arthritis. The chain links TRBV10-3 to TRBJ1-1; 11 positions agree with TRBD1. The DNA of the CDR3 is TGTGCCATCAGCGACCCACCGGGACAGGGGGCTGAAGCTTTCTTT. Amino acids: CAISDPPGQGAEAFF.